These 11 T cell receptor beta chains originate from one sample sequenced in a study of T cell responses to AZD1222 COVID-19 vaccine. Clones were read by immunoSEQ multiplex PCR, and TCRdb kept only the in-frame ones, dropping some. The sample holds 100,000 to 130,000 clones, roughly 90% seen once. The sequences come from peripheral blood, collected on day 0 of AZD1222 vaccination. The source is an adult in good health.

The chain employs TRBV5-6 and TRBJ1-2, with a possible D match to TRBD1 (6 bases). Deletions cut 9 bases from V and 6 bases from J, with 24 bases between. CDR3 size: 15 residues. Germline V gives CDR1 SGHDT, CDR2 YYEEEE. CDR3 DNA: TGTGCCACTCGCCCTGACAGGAGAAGATTTAATGGCTACACCTTC. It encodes CATRPDRRRFNGYTF.

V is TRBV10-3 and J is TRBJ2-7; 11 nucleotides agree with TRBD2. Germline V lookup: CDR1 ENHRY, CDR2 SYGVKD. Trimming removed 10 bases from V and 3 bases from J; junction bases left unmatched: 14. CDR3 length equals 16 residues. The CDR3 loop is CATGQGLAVAGYEQYF. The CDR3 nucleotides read TGTGCCACCGGACAGGGACTAGCGGTGGCGGGCTACGAGCAGTACTTC.

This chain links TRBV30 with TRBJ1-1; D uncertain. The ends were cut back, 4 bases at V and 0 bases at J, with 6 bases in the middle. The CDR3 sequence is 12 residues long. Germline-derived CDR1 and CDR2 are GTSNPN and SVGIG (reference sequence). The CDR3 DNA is TGTGCCTGGAATGGGATGAACACTGAAGCTTTCTTT. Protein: CAWNGMNTEAFF.

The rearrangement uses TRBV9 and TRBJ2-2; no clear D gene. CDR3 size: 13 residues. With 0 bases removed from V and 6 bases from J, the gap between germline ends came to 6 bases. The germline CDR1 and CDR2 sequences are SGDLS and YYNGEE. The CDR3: CASSVDRAGELFF. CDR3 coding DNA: TGTGCCAGCAGCGTAGATCGGGCCGGGGAGCTGTTTTTT.

The CDR3 DNA reads TGTGCCAGCAATCTTGCGGGAGGGATCCCGGAGAGTCTGCAGTATTTT. Translating it yields CASNLAGGIPESLQYF. V gene TRBV27 combines with J gene TRBJ2-3, with 9 bases fitting TRBD2. The J segment lost 11 bases and the V segment lost 7 bases, leaving 19 bases of the junction unmatched. Looked up from germline, CDR1 is MNHEY and CDR2 is SMNVEV (reference sequence). The CDR3 covers 16 residues.

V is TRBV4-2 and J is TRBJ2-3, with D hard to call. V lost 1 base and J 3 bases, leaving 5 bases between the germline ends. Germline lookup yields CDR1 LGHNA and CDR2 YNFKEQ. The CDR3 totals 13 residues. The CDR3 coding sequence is TGTGCCAGCAGCCAAGGTAGGACAGATACGCAGTATTTT. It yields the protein CASSQGRTDTQYF.

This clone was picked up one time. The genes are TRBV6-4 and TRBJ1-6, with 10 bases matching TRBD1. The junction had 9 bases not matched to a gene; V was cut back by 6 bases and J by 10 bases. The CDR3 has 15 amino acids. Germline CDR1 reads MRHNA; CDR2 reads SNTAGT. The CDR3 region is CASRDSGTGVSPLHF. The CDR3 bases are TGTGCCAGCAGGGATTCCGGGACAGGGGTCTCACCCCTCCACTTT.

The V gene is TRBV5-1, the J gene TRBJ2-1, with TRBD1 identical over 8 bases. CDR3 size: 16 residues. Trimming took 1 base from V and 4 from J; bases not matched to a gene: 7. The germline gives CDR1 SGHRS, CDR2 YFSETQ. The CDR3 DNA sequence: TGCGCCAGCAGCTTGTACAGGGGGACCTCTTACAATGAGCAGTTCTTC. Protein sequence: CASSLYRGTSYNEQFF.

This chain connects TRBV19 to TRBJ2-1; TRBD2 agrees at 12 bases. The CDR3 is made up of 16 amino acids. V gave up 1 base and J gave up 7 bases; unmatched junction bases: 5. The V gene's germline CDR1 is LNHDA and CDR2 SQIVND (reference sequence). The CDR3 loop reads CASSIGLAGGQNEQFF. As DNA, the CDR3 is TGTGCCAGTAGTATAGGTCTAGCGGGAGGGCAGAATGAGCAGTTCTTC.

This CDR3 reads CASSVVGQGPDSGNTIYF. The CDR3 coding sequence is TGTGCCAGCAGCGTAGTTGGCCAGGGGCCAGACTCTGGAAACACCATATATTTT. The chain links TRBV9 to TRBJ1-3, with D possibly matching TRBD1 (6 bases). CDR1 and CDR2 from the germline V gene are SGDLS and YYNGEE. V was trimmed by 0 bases and J by 0 bases, leaving 16 bases between them. The CDR3 is made up of 18 amino acids.

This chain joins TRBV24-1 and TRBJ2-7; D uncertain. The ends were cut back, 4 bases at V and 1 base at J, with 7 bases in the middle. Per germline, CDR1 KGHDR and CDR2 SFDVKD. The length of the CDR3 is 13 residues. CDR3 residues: CATSEPLSYEQYF. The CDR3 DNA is TGTGCCACCAGTGAACCACTATCCTACGAGCAGTACTTC.